In this sample, the clone carrying this T cell receptor (beta chain) turned up a few times. The antigen is unknown. Isolated RNA was reverse transcribed in full, so expressed TCRB transcripts were sequenced. For naive, central memory and regulatory T cell samples, reads averaged around 3.6 million. Libraries were prepared by immunoSEQ multiplex PCR; TCRdb keeps only in-frame clonotypes and omits some of them. Of hundreds of thousands of clones listed, roughly 13% are singletons. The data were obtained in a study of beta chain features in type 1 diabetes. Study observations and caveats: Moderate but significant shortening of TCRB CDR3s was recorded in all four CD4+ subsets from Type 1 diabetes patients.

CD4+ naive, central memory, regulatory and stem cell-like memory cells were sorted via CD45RO/CCR7/CD25/CD127/CD95/CD27. The TCR originated in a man aged 18 to 30 with type 1 diabetes. The specimen was naive CD4+ T cells from blood.

CDR3 residues: CSVEDLDGPQHF. In DNA form, the CDR3 reads TGCAGCGTTGAAGATCTCGACGGACCCCAGCATTTT. This chain connects TRBV29-1 to TRBJ1-5; D gene ambiguous. The V gene lost 0 bases and the J gene lost 10 bases, with 10 bases spanning the gap. The CDR3 is made up of 12 amino acids. The germline V gene encodes CDR1 SQVTM and CDR2 ANQGSEA.